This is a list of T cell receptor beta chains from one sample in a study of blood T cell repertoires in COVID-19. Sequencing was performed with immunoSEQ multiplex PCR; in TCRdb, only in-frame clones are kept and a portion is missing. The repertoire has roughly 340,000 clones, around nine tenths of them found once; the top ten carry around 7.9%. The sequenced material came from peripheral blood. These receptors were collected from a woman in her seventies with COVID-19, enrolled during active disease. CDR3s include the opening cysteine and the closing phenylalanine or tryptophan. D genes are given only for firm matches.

CDR3nt: TGTGCCAGCAGCTTCGGCCAGACAGGTACCGGGGAGCTGTTTTTT
CDR3aa: CASSFGQTGTGELFF
v_gene: TRBV5-4
d_gene: NA
j_gene: TRBJ2-2

CDR3nt: TGTGCCAGCAGCCGGGACCAGGGGCCCTACGAGCAGTACTTC
CDR3aa: CASSRDQGPYEQYF
v_gene: TRBV6-5
d_gene: NA
j_gene: TRBJ2-7

CDR3nt: TGTGCCAGCAGCTTATCCCAGGGGGGCCGTGGGGAGACCCAGTACTTC
CDR3aa: CASSLSQGGRGETQYF
v_gene: TRBV11-2
d_gene: NA
j_gene: TRBJ2-5

CDR3nt: TGTGCCAGCAGCCAGGGTAGCAATCAGCCCCAGCATTTT
CDR3aa: CASSQGSNQPQHF
v_gene: TRBV7-2
d_gene: NA
j_gene: TRBJ1-5

CDR3nt: TGTGCCAGCAGCACAGGGACTAGCGGGGGGAAAGAGACCCAGTACTTC
CDR3aa: CASSTGTSGGKETQYF
v_gene: TRBV5-8
d_gene: TRBD2
j_gene: TRBJ2-5

CDR3nt: TGTGCCAGTAGTCCACCACCGGGACAGGGGTTCGAGCAGTACTTC
CDR3aa: CASSPPPGQGFEQYF
v_gene: TRBV19
d_gene: TRBD1
j_gene: TRBJ2-7

CDR3nt: TGTGCCAGCAGCTTTACACCCGGGGGGACTGGAAACACCATATATTTT
CDR3aa: CASSFTPGGTGNTIYF
v_gene: TRBV7-8
d_gene: NA
j_gene: TRBJ1-3

CDR3nt: TGCAGCGGGTCGACAGGCACAGATACGCAGTATTTT
CDR3aa: CSGSTGTDTQYF
v_gene: TRBV29-1
d_gene: NA
j_gene: TRBJ2-3

CDR3nt: TGTGCCAGCAGCCCCCTTAGGTCTGCGGGGAACACTGAAGCTTTCTTT
CDR3aa: CASSPLRSAGNTEAFF
v_gene: TRBV7-9
d_gene: NA
j_gene: TRBJ1-1

CDR3nt: TGTGCCAGCAGTGCCTACAGGGCCTTCTACAATGAGCAGTTCTTC
CDR3aa: CASSAYRAFYNEQFF
v_gene: TRBV27
d_gene: NA
j_gene: TRBJ2-1

CDR3nt: TGCGCCAGCAGCCCTGCGCGAGCTTCCTACGAGCAGTACTTC
CDR3aa: CASSPARASYEQYF
v_gene: TRBV4-1
d_gene: NA
j_gene: TRBJ2-7

CDR3nt: TGCGCCAGCAGCTTGGAGGCGGGGGGAACAGATACGCAGTATTTT
CDR3aa: CASSLEAGGTDTQYF
v_gene: TRBV5-1
d_gene: TRBD2
j_gene: TRBJ2-3